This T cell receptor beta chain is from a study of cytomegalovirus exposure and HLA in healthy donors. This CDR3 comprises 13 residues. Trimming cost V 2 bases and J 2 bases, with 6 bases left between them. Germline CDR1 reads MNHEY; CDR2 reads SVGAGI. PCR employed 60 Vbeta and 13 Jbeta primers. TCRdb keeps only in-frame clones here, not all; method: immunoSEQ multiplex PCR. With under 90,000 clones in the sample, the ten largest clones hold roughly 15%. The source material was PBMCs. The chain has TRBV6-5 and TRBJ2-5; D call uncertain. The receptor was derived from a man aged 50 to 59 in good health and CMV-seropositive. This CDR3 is CASSYNRQETQYF. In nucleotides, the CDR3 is TGTGCCAGCAGTTACAACAGACAAGAGACCCAGTACTTC.